One sample yielded the 5 T cell receptor beta chains listed below, sequenced in a study of CD8+CD57+ T cells in acquired aplastic anemia. Patients sequenced had flow cytometry evidence of CD8+CD57+ cell expansion. The template for TCR beta VDJ and CDR3 sequence profiling was genomic DNA. A single record per CDR3 protein comes from TCRdb applying MiXCR to the reads. The sample includes under 350,000 distinct CDR3 sequences, 50% to 65% of them seen just once. Sequencing input: sorted CD4+, CD8+, or CD8+CD57+ T cells (not recorded which) from PBMCs. The receptors were gathered from a human donor with aplastic anemia.

The chain employs TRBV25-1 and TRBJ1-6; no definite D call. The CDR3 loop spans 13 amino acids. Germline CDR1 reads MGHDK; CDR2 reads SYGVNS. The CDR3 bases are TGTGCGTTGGACGCCCCCGGGTATTCACCCCTCCACTTT. Amino acids: CALDAPGYSPLHF.

This clonotype has a handful of counts. The chain uses TRBV7-9 and TRBJ1-5; D gene ambiguous. V gave up 3 bases and J gave up 5 bases, with 5 bases separating them. This CDR3 spans 12 amino acids. CDR1 and CDR2 (germline): SEHNR, FQNEAQ (reference sequence). CDR3 protein: CASSFDDQPQHF. In nucleotides, the CDR3 is TGTGCCAGCAGCTTCGATGATCAGCCCCAGCATTTT.

In its sample, this clonotype was seen many times. This chain uses TRBV19 with TRBJ1-2; 11 bases fit TRBD1. The V gene end was trimmed by 3 bases and the J gene end by 10 bases; junction bases not matched to a gene: 10. The length of the CDR3 is 15 residues. CDR1 is LNHDA and CDR2 is SQIVND in the germline V gene (reference sequence). CDR3 nucleotide sequence: TGTGCCAGTAGTATCCTTGGACAGGGGGCACAGGACTACACCTTC. This codes for CASSILGQGAQDYTF.

This clonotype was picked up many times. The chain has TRBV6-5 and TRBJ2-7; perhaps TRBD2 as D (6 bases). This CDR3 spans 14 amino acids. V was shortened by 6 bases and J by 3 bases, with 15 bases between the two germline ends. From germline, CDR1 is MNHEY and CDR2 SVGAGI. The CDR3 region has the DNA TGTGCCAGCAGCCGGGAGATGGGGCTCTACGAGCAGTACTTC. This gives the protein CASSREMGLYEQYF.

The chain is built from TRBV29-1 and TRBJ2-1; 7 bases are a match to TRBD1. V trimming: 6 bases; J trimming: 2 bases; junction bases outside the gene matches: 4. Germline CDR1 and CDR2: SQVTM and ANQGSEA. There are 13 residues in the CDR3. CDR3 loop: CSVTGPTYNEQFF. Written as DNA, the CDR3 is TGCAGCGTGACAGGGCCCACCTACAATGAGCAGTTCTTC.